This TCR beta chain derives from a study of beta chain features in type 1 diabetes (dated by TCRdb to the late 2010s). With respect to the entire study: Mean age, gender distribution, total cell number and subset yield did not differ between patients and healthy donors. Regulatory and stem cell-like memory subsets were obtained from only 8 patients and about eight healthy donors, while naive and central memory subsets were obtained from all 30 or so donors. In the study, recently diagnosed type 1 diabetes patients and matched healthy donors were compared on the TCRB repertoires of their sorted circulating CD4+ T cell subsets. Across all samples, some 100,000,000 sorted cells were examined, and cell number per subset correlated strongly with RNA yield. Points the paper makes about the study in general: Because cDNA was sequenced instead of genomic DNA, activated cells with high expression could be over-represented, although the groups did not differ in activation or CD3 levels. At VDJ recombination sites, patients with type 1 diabetes made fewer insertions and deleted more nucleotides, a pattern implying thymic rearrangement abnormalities. In all four CD4+ subsets, TCRB CDR3 length was moderately but significantly shorter in type 1 diabetes patients. Naive, central memory and regulatory TCRB repertoires appeared to be more alike among patients than among healthy donors. Because the HLA sub-analyses included only small numbers of individuals, any influence of HLA type on TCRB rearrangement was left unresolved. PCR might favor shorter templates, but patient and control samples were amplified and corrected together, so any skew would affect both groups equally.

Deletion took 3 bases off V and 0 bases off J, with a span of 9 bases between the germline ends. Taken from the germline V gene, the CDR1 and CDR2 loops are SGHTA and FQGNSA. The CDR3 sequence holds 14 residues, the cysteine and valine included. Only the CDR3 portion is preserved as DNA: 42 bases, with reading frame beginning at the first base. Each donor gave one peripheral blood draw, averaging approximately 110 mL, which was collected into heparinised tubes. Naive, central memory, regulatory and stem cell-like memory CD4+ T cells were sorted on a BD FACSAria II using a panel including CD45RO, CCR7, CD25, CD127, CD95 and CD27. Every sorted population had a purity above 95%. PBMCs were separated immediately by Lymphoprep density gradient centrifugation and were stained directly, without being cultured. Samples were stained and sorted in pairs, with one healthy donor and one patient per experiment, so that batch effects were minimized.

Note on this clone: Its antigen remains undetermined. No much larger clonotype is one base removed from it; base qualities were not supplied.

All of the isolated RNA was reverse transcribed with the High Capacity cDNA Reverse Transcription Kit, so expressed TCRB transcripts were sequenced. Deep immunoSEQ sequencing was performed on naive, central memory and regulatory T cell samples, with an average of roughly 3.6 million total reads per sample. Sorted cells were lysed in RLT buffer, and RNA was extracted using DNase-treated RNeasy Micro or Mini kits according to cell number. To prevent cross-contamination, every cell subset was processed on its own, while patient and healthy donor samples were processed together. The immunoSEQ multiplex PCR was used to amplify TCRB sequences from cDNA, yielding 87-bp fragments that span the CDR3 region. Amplicons were sequenced on the Illumina HiSeq platform. As for the authors' bioinformatics: PCR bias was corrected computationally using synthetic template baselines, and reads within Hamming distance 2 were collapsed, with unmergeable singletons discarded. Reads were aligned against IMGT to assign V, D and J genes, CDR3 length and insertions or deletions at six rearrangement sites. Within each subset, clonotype counts were normalized to the number of sorted cells before true diversity and Gini coefficients were calculated with the tcR R package. The overlap coefficient, calculated on TCRB nucleotide sequences, was used to measure repertoire sharing. Out-of-frame TCRB sequences from naive cells were analyzed as a proxy for the pre-selection repertoire. Sourced from immuneACCESS, this table was stored by TCRdb with only in-frame sequences that have V and J called. A share of the clones is absent; for the studies checked, an unresolved V gene accounts for under half, and the remainder has no known explanation. The V and J calls and the clone size are those of that table, but D and trimming were determined from the DNA. This sample holds roughly 500,000 clones; approximately 10% were observed only once. The ten largest clones capture over 0.035% of the sample.

The chain is assembled from TRBV7-2 and TRBJ2-7; the D segment cannot be called with confidence. The clonotype comes from a woman in her late teens or twenties in good health. Sequences were obtained from naive CD4+ T cells from blood. What this sample's cell subset or site label stands for: true naive CD4+ T cells. The CDR3 region has the sequence CASSFSPSSYEQYV. The DNA sequence is given as TGTGCCAGCAGCTTTTCTCCGAGCTCCTACGAGCAGTACGTC.